This T cell receptor beta chain is drawn from a study of blood T cell repertoires in COVID-19. Study details: Donors in the United States, Italy and Spain gave samples during acute or convalescent COVID-19.

The assay was immunoSEQ multiplex PCR, and TCRdb's table has in-frame clones only and misses some. Of 80,000 to 95,000 clones in the sample, about 80% were seen once. Input material: peripheral blood. This TCR was sampled from a woman aged 45-65 years with acute or convalescent COVID-19.

CDR3 sequence: CASSPTKDTSGDSYEQYF. The DNA of the CDR3 is TGTGCCAGCAGCCCTACCAAGGACACTAGCGGGGACTCCTACGAGCAGTACTTC. This chain links TRBV7-2 with TRBJ2-7; TRBD2 matches at 10 bases. Germline V CDR1 and CDR2: SGHTA, FQGNSA. The CDR3 covers 18 residues. After removal of 5 bases from V and 0 bases from J, the junction contained 13 bases not matched to a gene.